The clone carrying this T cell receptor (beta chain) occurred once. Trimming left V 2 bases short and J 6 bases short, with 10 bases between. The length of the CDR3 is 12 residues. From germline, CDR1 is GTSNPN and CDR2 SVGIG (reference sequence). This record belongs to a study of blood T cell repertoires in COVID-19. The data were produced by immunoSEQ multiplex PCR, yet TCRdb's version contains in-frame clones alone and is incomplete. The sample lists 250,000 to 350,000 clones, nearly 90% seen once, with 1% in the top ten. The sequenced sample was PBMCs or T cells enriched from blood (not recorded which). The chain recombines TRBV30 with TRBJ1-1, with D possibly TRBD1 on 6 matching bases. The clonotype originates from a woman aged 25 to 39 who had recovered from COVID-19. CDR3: CAWSRGGPEAFF. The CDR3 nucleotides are TGTGCCTGGAGTAGGGGGGGGCCTGAAGCTTTCTTT.